These 29 T cell receptor beta chains were sequenced from one sample in a study of T cells of healthy individuals. Using its own MiXCR run on the 5' RACE reads, TCRdb lists one record per CDR3 protein. The sample has approximately 50,000 distinct CDR3 sequences; under 15% are singletons. The receptors come from a human donor in good health.

This clonotype has at least ten counts. The rearrangement uses TRBV20-1 and TRBJ2-7, with 9 bases lining up with TRBD2. The V gene's germline CDR1 is DFQATT and CDR2 SNEGSKA (reference sequence). J lost 3 bases, V lost 3 bases, and 0 bases had no gene match. CDR3 size: 12 residues. The DNA for the CDR3 is TGCAGTGCTAGGACTAGCGGCTACGAGCAGTACTTC. Translating it yields CSARTSGYEQYF.

This clonotype turned up a few times. The chain recombines TRBV19 with TRBJ1-2; 7 nucleotides line up with TRBD1. V trimming: 3 bases; J trimming: 5 bases; junction bases outside the gene matches: 9. The CDR3 extends over 15 amino acids. Germline CDR1 LNHDA, CDR2 SQIVND (reference sequence). CDR3 in amino acids: CASSMYTGTEYGYTF. Here the CDR3 DNA reads TGTGCCAGTAGTATGTATACCGGGACAGAGTATGGCTACACCTTC.

A single count supports this clonotype. Here the CDR3 omits its conserved ending phenylalanine or tryptophan, so a read error is the likely source. The chain recombines TRBV20-1 with TRBJ2-1; 9 bases map to TRBD2. CDR1 is DFQATT and CDR2 is SNEGSKA in the germline V gene (reference sequence). V lost 5 bases and J lost 0; bases outside the gene matches: 5. The CDR3 sequence is 15 residues long. CDR3 region: CSAGRGGVSYNEQFL. CDR3 in DNA: TGCAGTGCTGGGCGGGGGGGAGTCTCCTACAATGAGCAGTTCTTA.

In its sample, this clonotype was seen a few times. V and J are TRBV14 and TRBJ2-3, with TRBD1 matching over 10 bases. Germline assignment: CDR1 SGHDN and CDR2 FVKESK. V was pared by 3 bases and J by 7 bases, with 7 bases of the junction left unmatched. The CDR3 is 15 amino acids. Written as DNA, the CDR3 is TGTGCCAGCAGCCAGAGACAGGGGGCATTTTATACGCAGTATTTT. The encoded protein is CASSQRQGAFYTQYF.

Many counts were recorded for this clonotype. The chain links TRBV2 to TRBJ2-6; D is unclear. Trimming took 7 bases from V and 1 from J, leaving 2 bases between them. Germline CDR1 SNHLY, CDR2 FYNNEI. This CDR3 has 12 residues. CDR3 region: CASNSGANVLTF. The CDR3 region has the DNA TGTGCCAGCAATTCTGGGGCCAACGTCCTGACTTTC. The variable domain in full, with the rest retrieved from reference TRBV2 and TRBJ2-6, is EPEVTQTPSHQVTQMGQEVILRCVPISNHLYFYWYRQILGQKVEFLVSFYNNEISEKSEIFDDQFSVERPDGSNFTLKIRSTKLEDSAMYFCASNSGANVLTFGAGSRLTVL.

This clonotype was seen many times. The gene calls are TRBV6-1 and TRBJ2-3; perhaps D is TRBD1 or TRBD2 (5 bases each). The CDR3 sequence is 14 residues long. Trimming took 8 bases from V and 0 from J, leaving 12 bases between them. Germline values: CDR1 MNHNS, CDR2 SASEGT. The chain's CDR3 is CASGTDSSTDTQYF. The CDR3, as DNA: TGTGCCAGCGGGACCGACTCTAGCACAGATACGCAGTATTTT.

V usage is TRBV6-1 and J usage is TRBJ1-1; D remains unclear. This CDR3 has 12 residues. The V end was cut by 7 bases, the J end by 4 bases, with 10 bases between. Germline CDR1 reads MNHNS; CDR2 reads SASEGT. CDR3 bases: TGTGCCAGCAAGGACCCGGGCACTGAAGCTTTCTTT. Amino acid sequence: CASKDPGTEAFF.

This clonotype was seen more than once but under ten times. This chain joins TRBV9 and TRBJ1-5, with 7 bases identical to TRBD1. V shed 4 bases, J shed 6 bases, and the junction held 4 bases outside the gene matches. This CDR3 comprises 13 residues. Germline lookup yields CDR1 SGDLS and CDR2 YYNGEE. CDR3: CASSLGGVQPQHF. The CDR3 region has the DNA TGTGCCAGCAGCCTAGGGGGCGTTCAGCCCCAGCATTTT.

This clonotype was counted only a few times. This rearrangement joins TRBV20-1 to TRBJ1-2; TRBD1 aligns across 7 bases. V dropped 3 bases and J dropped 2; count of bases not matched to a gene: 3. The CDR3 runs 13 residues. Looked up from germline, CDR1 is DFQATT and CDR2 is SNEGSKA (reference sequence). CDR3 residues: CSASLQGNYGYTF. The CDR3, as DNA: TGCAGTGCTAGCTTACAGGGGAACTATGGCTACACCTTC.

This clonotype was counted between two and nine times. V is TRBV13 and J is TRBJ2-2, with 8 bases that match TRBD1. Germline V CDR1 and CDR2: PRHDT, FYEKMQ (reference sequence). The CDR3 totals 14 residues. The V segment lost 4 bases and the J segment 5 bases; nucleotides outside the gene matches: 3. CDR3 in amino acids: CASSWGQETGELFF. Here the CDR3 DNA reads TGTGCCAGCAGCTGGGGACAGGAAACCGGGGAGCTGTTTTTT.

This clonotype was recorded once. CDR3 protein: CASSLGLGTHNEQFF. CDR3 coding DNA: TGCGCCAGCAGCTTGGGACTAGGCACGCACAATGAGCAGTTCTTC. The chain combines TRBV5-1 with TRBJ2-1; a weak D match, TRBD2 (6 bases). Germline CDR1 reads SGHRS; CDR2 reads YFSETQ. The CDR3 contains 15 residues. The V end was cut by 0 bases, the J end by 5 bases, with 12 bases between. The full variable domain, rest sourced from reference TRBV5-1 and TRBJ2-1, is KAGVTQTPRYLIKTRGQQVTLSCSPISGHRSVSWYQQTPGQGLQFLFEYFSETQRNKGNFPGRFSGRQFSNSRSEMNVSTLELGDSALYLCASSLGLGTHNEQFFGPGTRLTVL.

The chain is built from TRBV20-1 and TRBJ2-5; D is unclear. This CDR3 is 12 amino acids long. Trimming left V 3 bases short and J 5 bases short, with 10 bases between. Per germline, CDR1 DFQATT and CDR2 SNEGSKA (reference sequence). CDR3 loop: CSASAGRETQYF. The CDR3 DNA sequence: TGCAGTGCTAGCGCCGGGCGGGAGACCCAGTACTTC.

This chain's CDR3 is CASSIRTSGSRYEQYF. In DNA, the CDR3 is TGTGCCAGTAGTATAAGGACTAGCGGGTCCCGTTACGAGCAGTACTTC. The chain employs TRBV19 and TRBJ2-7, with 11 bases matching TRBD2. CDR1 LNHDA and CDR2 SQIVND come from the germline V gene (reference sequence). V was clipped by 2 bases and J by 4 bases; unmatched bases: 7. This CDR3 contains 16 residues.

The sample holds many counts of this clonotype. The genes are TRBV15 and TRBJ2-5; 9 nucleotides align to TRBD1. Trimming cost V 0 bases and J 7 bases; bases outside gene matches: 6. The V gene's germline CDR1 is LNHNV and CDR2 YYDKDF (reference sequence). This CDR3 spans 15 amino acids. As DNA, the CDR3 is TGTGCCACCAGCAGAGAGGGGCGACAGGGGGGGACCCAGTACTTC. This codes for CATSREGRQGGTQYF.

The chain uses TRBV4-1 and TRBJ2-7; D not certain. Between the trimmed V and J ends, which lost 4 bases and 6 bases, there was a span of 13 bases. Per germline, CDR1 MGHRA and CDR2 YSYEKL. The CDR3 totals 13 residues. CDR3 nucleotides: TGCGCCAGCAGCCGAGCGTGGGAAAGCGAGCAGTACTTC. This codes for CASSRAWESEQYF.

With respect to this clonotype: Given a much more abundant clone one base away, this may be a read error. The chain is built from TRBV10-3 and TRBJ1-2; 7 nucleotides align to TRBD1. Germline CDR1 is ENHRY and CDR2 is SYGVKD. V trimming: 6 bases; J trimming: 8 bases; junction bases outside the gene matches: 24. The CDR3 runs 18 residues. CDR3 amino acids: CAISNIPGQTRKLKGYTF. CDR3 DNA: TGTGCCATCAGCAACATACCGGGACAGACACGAAAGCTGAAAGGCTACACCTTC.

This clonotype came up many times. The V call is TRBV21-1, the J call TRBJ2-5. TRBV21-1 is shown as a pseudogene. The CDR3 is made up of 13 amino acids. The CDR3 loop is CASKRRRKETQYF. The CDR3 bases are TGTGCCAGTAAAAGACGGAGAAAAGAGACCCAGTACTTC.

This chain connects TRBV2 to TRBJ1-5, with D maybe TRBD1 (5 bases). V was trimmed by 8 bases and J by 6 bases, leaving 8 bases between them. Germline CDR1 is SNHLY and CDR2 is FYNNEI. This CDR3 contains 11 residues. CDR3 protein: CASGAGQPQHF. The CDR3 region has the DNA TGTGCCAGCGGGGCGGGTCAGCCCCAGCATTTT. Looking up the rest from reference TRBV2 and TRBJ1-5 gives the full variable domain: EPEVTQTPSHQVTQMGQEVILRCVPISNHLYFYWYRQILGQKVEFLVSFYNNEISEKSEIFDDQFSVERPDGSNFTLKIRSTKLEDSAMYFCASGAGQPQHFGDGTRLSIL.

CDR3 protein: CERSPFGGSEAFF. DNA for the CDR3: TGTGAAAGAAGCCCTTTCGGGGGGTCTGAAGCTTTCTTT. V usage is TRBV7-7 and J usage is TRBJ1-1; D perhaps matches TRBD1 (5 bases). Germline loops: CDR1 SSHAT, CDR2 FNYEAQ (reference sequence). This CDR3 contains 13 residues.

This clonotype has just a few counts. The chain employs TRBV4-1 and TRBJ1-4; 9 nucleotides line up with TRBD1. The V gene end was trimmed by 6 bases and the J gene end by 5 bases; junction bases not matched to a gene: 4. Germline V gene sequence: CDR1 MGHRA, CDR2 YSYEKL. The CDR3 contains 14 residues. The CDR3 coding sequence is TGCGCCAGCAGAGCCGGGACAGGGAATGAAAAACTGTTTTTT. It translates to CASRAGTGNEKLFF.

This clonotype was seen ten or more times. This chain uses TRBV29-1 with TRBJ1-2, with D possibly TRBD1 on 6 matching bases. The V end lost 5 bases, the J end lost 7 bases, and 8 bases lay between the germline ends. This CDR3 contains 10 residues. Germline-derived CDR1 and CDR2 are SQVTM and ANQGSEA. The CDR3 region is CSVRDIGYTF. CDR3 DNA sequence: TGCAGCGTTAGGGACATTGGCTACACCTTC.

Many counts were recorded for this clonotype. J is TRBJ1-1 and V is TRBV4-3, with D unresolved. The V end was cut by 0 bases, the J end by 0 bases, with 8 bases between. CDR1 and CDR2 (germline): LGHNA, YSLEER. The length of the CDR3 is 15 residues. CDR3 DNA: TGCGCCAGCAGCCAAGATCGCAGCCTGAACACTGAAGCTTTCTTT. Protein: CASSQDRSLNTEAFF.

In its sample, this clonotype was seen many times. The chain has TRBV19 and TRBJ1-5, with D unresolved. The CDR3 has 13 amino acids. Deletions cut 6 bases from V and 0 bases from J, with 6 bases between. Germline V CDR1 and CDR2: LNHDA, SQIVND (reference sequence). The CDR3 bases are TGTGCCAGTAGCGCCGATAGCAATCAGCCCCAGCATTTT. It specifies CASSADSNQPQHF.

With respect to this clonotype: This may come from a read error, since a much larger clone is one base off. The gene calls are TRBV28 and TRBJ2-7; 7 bases match TRBD2. Germline-derived CDR1 and CDR2 are MDHEN and SYDVKM. The CDR3 covers 13 residues. The CDR3 coding sequence is TGTACCAGCAGTTCCGGGACTACCTACGAGCAGTACTTC. Translated, it gives CTSSSGTTYEQYF. The whole variable domain, remainder taken from reference TRBV28 and TRBJ2-7, is DVKVTQSSRYLVKRTGEKVFLECVQDMDHENMFWYRQDPGLGLRLIYFSYDVKMKEKGDIPEGYSVSREKKERFSLILESASTNQTSMYLCTSSSGTTYEQYFGPGTRLTVT.

Ten or more counts support this clonotype. The V call is TRBV10-3, the J call TRBJ1-1; D not certain. V shed 6 bases and J shed 3 bases, with 11 bases lying between them. CDR1 ENHRY and CDR2 SYGVKD come from the germline V gene. The CDR3 spans 13 residues. The CDR3 region is CAISPTGYTEAFF. Written as DNA, the CDR3 is TGTGCCATCAGCCCTACGGGTTACACTGAAGCTTTCTTT.

This clonotype was seen at least ten times. This sequence joins TRBV19 and TRBJ2-7; a weak D match, TRBD2 (5 bases). The CDR3 spans 13 residues. From germline, CDR1 is LNHDA and CDR2 SQIVND (reference sequence). V was clipped by 3 bases and J by 7 bases, with 13 bases between them. CDR3: CASSIVGLEEQYF. The CDR3 bases are TGTGCCAGTAGTATCGTCGGACTGGAGGAGCAGTACTTC.

This clonotype was observed at least ten times. The chain has TRBV7-9 and TRBJ1-5, with D perhaps TRBD1 (5 bases). The V gene's germline CDR1 is SEHNR and CDR2 FQNEAQ (reference sequence). Trimming took off 7 bases at V and 6 bases at J, with 13 bases between the two ends. The CDR3 has 13 amino acids. CDR3 DNA: TGTGCCAGCACCCAAGGGGTGAGTCAGCCCCAGCATTTT. Its protein product is CASTQGVSQPQHF.

The V call is TRBV4-1, the J call TRBJ2-1; 13 bases line up with TRBD2. The CDR3 loop spans 15 amino acids. V lost 4 bases, J lost 6 bases, and 3 bases stayed unmatched. Germline-derived CDR1 and CDR2 are MGHRA and YSYEKL. CDR3: CASSRTSGSINEQFF. The CDR3 DNA is TGCGCCAGCAGCCGGACTAGCGGGAGTATCAATGAGCAGTTCTTC.

Here the CDR3 reads CASTKDNRPTEQYF. The CDR3, as DNA: TGTGCCAGCACTAAGGACAATAGGCCCACCGAGCAGTACTTC. The J gene is TRBJ2-7, the V gene TRBV6-1, with a weak D call TRBD1 (5 bases). The CDR3 contains 14 residues. Per germline, CDR1 MNHNS and CDR2 SASEGT. Trimming stripped 7 bases from V and 6 bases from J, with 19 bases between.